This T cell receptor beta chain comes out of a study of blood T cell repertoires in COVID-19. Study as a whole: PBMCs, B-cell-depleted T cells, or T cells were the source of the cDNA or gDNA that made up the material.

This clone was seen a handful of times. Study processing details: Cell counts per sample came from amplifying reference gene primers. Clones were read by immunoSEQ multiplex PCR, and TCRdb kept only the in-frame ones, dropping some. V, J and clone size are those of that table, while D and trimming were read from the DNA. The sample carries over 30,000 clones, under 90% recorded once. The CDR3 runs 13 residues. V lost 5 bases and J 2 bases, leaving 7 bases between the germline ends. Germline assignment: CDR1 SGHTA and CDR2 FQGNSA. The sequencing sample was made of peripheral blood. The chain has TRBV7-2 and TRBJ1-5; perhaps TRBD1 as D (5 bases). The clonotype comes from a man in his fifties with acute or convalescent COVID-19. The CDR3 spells CASSGGGNQPQHF. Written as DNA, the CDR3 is TGTGCCAGCAGCGGGGGGGGCAATCAGCCCCAGCATTTT.